This T cell receptor beta chain appears in the sequencing data of a study of blood T cell repertoires in COVID-19 (dated by TCRdb to 2020 to 2022). About the full investigation: Samples from collaborators originated in the United States, Italy and Spain and spanned both the acute and convalescent phases of COVID-19. The prospective study material was composed of cDNA or gDNA derived from T cells, B-cell-depleted T cells, or PBMCs. Where available, HLA class I and class II types were obtained from metadata supplied by the sample provider rather than from assay-based typing. Nearly every sample came with metadata listing a de-identified subject ID, COVID-19 status, age in years and sex. The dataset comprised deeply sampled blood TCRbeta repertoires from subjects exposed to, actively infected with, or recovered from COVID-19. The repertoires were made available in a free public database intended to serve as a resource for research on the immune response to SARS-CoV-2. Samples were obtained from the ongoing ImmuneRACE study (first 160 participants) and from some 1,300 subjects provided by 6 global collaborators.

Worth noting for this clone: Its binding antigen is unknown. No qualities accompany the bases; no much larger clone lies one base away.

V is shortened by 5 bases, J by 0 bases, and the region joining them spans 10 bases. CDR1 and CDR2 are read off the germline V gene (reference sequence) as SEHNR and FQNEAQ. The CDR3 runs 15 amino acids, cysteine and phenylalanine included. Kept here is only the CDR3 DNA, which spans 45 bases and is read in frame from base 1. Collaborating institutions collected whole blood in K2EDTA tubes following their own protocols. Collaborator samples were shipped for TCRbeta analysis as frozen whole blood, isolated PBMCs, or DNA extracted from either sample type. The immunoSEQ Assay, a bias-controlled multiplex PCR, was used to amplify TCRbeta CDR3 regions from genomic DNA. From the authors' description of their analysis: Within the assay, amplification of reference gene primers was used to estimate how many nucleated cells each sample contained. To quantify the absolute abundance of each unique TCRbeta CDR3 rearrangement, sequence reads were collapsed and filtered. Productive Simpson clonality was computed per sample as the square root of Simpson's diversity index over productive rearrangements. TCRdb stores this immuneACCESS table with in-frame sequences only. Part of the clones is absent; in the studies checked, under half of the shortfall reflects unresolved V genes, and no reason is known for the rest. That table supplies the V and J calls and clone size; D and trimming were determined from the DNA. This sample is represented by roughly 70,000 clones; around 92% of them were singletons. Around 13% of the sample belongs to the ten largest clones.

Overall study outcomes, separate from this receptor: The quantity of clinical and demographic metadata differed by source and by participant and was supplied without curation.

The receptor's source is a human donor with active COVID-19. The donor label of this sample is uncertain. Sequencing input: peripheral blood. The chain joins TRBV7-9 to TRBJ1-4, with no reliable assignment of the D segment. CDR3 sequence: CASSPRETTNEKLFF. DNA sequence: TGTGCCAGCAGCCCACGGGAGACAACTAATGAAAAACTGTTTTTT.